The present entry profiles one TCR beta chain with its context. There are many counts of this clone. There is no known antigen for this receptor. Base qualities are not at hand, and no much larger clone is one base apart. This specimen belongs to a study of beta chain features in type 1 diabetes (dated 2018 in TCRdb). Concerning the study at large: Patients and healthy donors did not differ in mean age, gender distribution, total cell number or subset yield. The study compared TCRB repertoires of sorted circulating CD4+ T cell subsets between recently diagnosed type 1 diabetes patients and matched healthy donors. Regulatory and stem cell-like memory subsets were isolated from only 8 patients and roughly 8 healthy donors, whereas naive and central memory subsets came from all 30 or so donors. Across all samples, some 99 million sorted cells were examined, and cell number per subset correlated strongly with RNA yield.

General conclusions and limits of the study: Sequencing cDNA rather than genomic DNA could over-represent highly expressing activated cells, although activation and CD3 levels did not differ between groups. Naive, central memory and regulatory TCRB repertoires appeared to be more similar among patients than among healthy donors. HLA sub-analyses involved small numbers of individuals, so any influence of HLA type on TCRB rearrangement remained unresolved. In all four CD4+ subsets, TCRB CDR3 length was moderately but significantly shorter in type 1 diabetes patients. At VDJ recombination sites, patients with type 1 diabetes made fewer insertions and deleted more nucleotides, a pattern implying thymic rearrangement abnormalities. Shorter templates might be favored by PCR, yet because patient and control samples were amplified and corrected together, any such skew would affect both groups equally.

From each donor, a single peripheral blood sample of 90 to 150 mL on average was drawn into heparinised tubes. Using a panel that included CD45RO, CCR7, CD25, CD127, CD95 and CD27, naive, central memory, regulatory and stem cell-like memory CD4+ T cells were sorted on a BD FACSAria II. All sorted populations exceeded 95% purity. PBMCs were isolated immediately by Lymphoprep density gradient centrifugation and stained directly without culture. So that batch effects would be minimized, each experiment stained and sorted samples in pairs, pairing one healthy donor with one patient. The entire amount of isolated RNA was reverse transcribed using the High Capacity cDNA Reverse Transcription Kit, so the sequenced TCRB transcripts were expressed ones. Deep immunoSEQ sequencing was applied to naive, central memory and regulatory T cell samples, giving an average of roughly 3.5 million total reads per sample. Sorted cells were lysed in RLT buffer, and RNA was extracted using DNase-treated RNeasy Micro or Mini kits according to cell number. To prevent cross-contamination, every cell subset was processed on its own, while patient and healthy donor samples were processed together. TCRB sequences were amplified from cDNA with the immunoSEQ multiplex PCR, producing 87-bp fragments spanning the CDR3 region. Amplicons were sequenced on the Illumina HiSeq platform. The authors' pipeline ran thus. PCR bias was computationally corrected using synthetic template baselines, reads within Hamming distance 2 were collapsed, and singletons that could not be merged were discarded. Reads were aligned against IMGT to assign V, D and J genes, CDR3 length and insertions or deletions at six rearrangement sites. Clonotype counts were normalized to sorted cell number within each subset before computing true diversity and Gini coefficients with the tcR R package. The overlap coefficient, calculated on TCRB nucleotide sequences, was used to measure repertoire sharing. As a proxy for the pre-selection repertoire, out-of-frame TCRB sequences from naive cells were analyzed. TCRdb took this table from immuneACCESS and kept in-frame rearrangements with V and J called. Such tables lack part of the clones; where checked against another copy, unresolved V genes explain under half of the gap, and the rest is unexplained. V, J and clone size were drawn from that table, and D and trimming were deduced from the DNA. This sample gives fewer than 250,000 clones in total; about 10% of them show up just once. Jointly, the top ten make up around 0.037% of the sample.

The sequenced material came from naive CD4+ T cells from blood. The sample's cell subset or site label is to be understood as: true naive CD4+ T cells. This receptor was identified in a woman in her late teens or twenties in good health.

CDR3 sequence: CASSKQGLDTQYF. The nucleotide sequence reads TGTGCCAGCAGCAAACAGGGTCTGGATACGCAGTATTTT. The chain couples TRBV9 to TRBJ2-3; a tentative D match to TRBD1 spans 6 bases. The CDR3 covers 13 residues, taking in both the cysteine and the phenylalanine. Here the CDR3 DNA is all that survives: 39 bases in frame from base 1. V is shortened by 4 bases, J by 6 bases, and the region joining them spans 12 bases. The germline V gene sets CDR1 to SGDLS and CDR2 to YYNGEE.